The entry that follows covers one T cell receptor beta chain sequence. The clone's antigen remains unknown. No much larger clone exists at a distance of one base, and base qualities are not known. From the cysteine through the phenylalanine, the CDR3 covers 14 amino acids. The retained sequence is limited to the CDR3, 42 bases, with the frame set at the first base. V and J are truncated by 11 bases and 4 bases respectively, leaving an intervening sequence of 17 bases. The germline V gene provides CDR1 MNHEY and CDR2 SVGAGI. These data are taken from a study of Ad26.COV2.S vaccination and SARS-CoV-2 variants (dated by TCRdb to the early 2020s). Broadly, across the study: Vaccine-arm donors came from COV1001, a multicentre, randomized, double-blind, placebo-controlled phase I-IIa trial of Ad26.COV2.S in healthy adults. Ad26.COV2.S was administered intramuscularly at a dose of 5x10^10 or 1x10^11 viral particles, either as one shot or as two shots given 56 days apart. TCRbeta repertoire sequencing was used to assess the specificity and breadth of SARS-CoV-2-reactive T cell receptors after Ad26.COV2.S vaccination. The TCR-sequenced set comprised approximately 32 samples: approximately 20 Ad26.COV2.S vaccine recipients, 5 placebo recipients and 8 SARS-CoV-2 convalescent individuals. Trial participants were randomized into five groups of five, in which low-dose or high-dose Ad26.COV2.S was given once or twice, or placebo was given on both occasions. Investigators did not know the trial group allocation while performing experiments and assessing outcomes.

Interpreted using the paper, the treatment or condition label stands for: 15 to 20 received Ad26.COV2.S at low or high dose, single or two shots; about 5 received placebo; per-sample allocation not given. For vaccine and placebo recipients, repertoires were sequenced using samples collected on day 63 after the first injection. In Cohort 1b, more than 20 adults aged 18-55 years were enrolled at a single site in Boston, USA, between 29 July and 7 August 2020. Ad26.COV2.S was a replication-incompetent adenovirus type 26 vector that expressed a prefusion-stabilized SARS-CoV-2 spike protein derived from the original Wuhan strain. The immunoSEQ Assay was the method used to sequence TCRbeta CDR3 regions. After extraction, genomic DNA underwent amplification by bias-controlled multiplex PCR, followed by high-throughput sequencing. Per the authors' processing: To quantify the absolute abundance of each unique TCRbeta CDR3 region, sequences were collapsed and filtered. T cell fraction was estimated by normalizing TCRbeta template counts to usable DNA, with usable DNA measured through amplification of reference genes found in all nucleated cells. Repertoire TCRs were annotated as SARS-CoV-2-specific by exact matching of V gene, CDR3 amino acid sequence and J gene to a known reactive TCR set. MIRA supplied the reference SARS-CoV-2 TCR set, which was filtered for enrichment in COVID-19-positive ImmuneCODE repertoires so that public or cross-reactive TCRs were removed. Based on the MIRA antigens, annotated TCRs were further analysed at the level of specific ORF or position within ORF. Depth was the summed frequency of annotated unique rearrangements, while breadth was defined as annotated unique rearrangements over total unique productive rearrangements. Two-sided Wilcoxon rank-sum tests were applied when comparing TCR breadth between groups. TCRdb took over this immuneACCESS table, retaining in-frame rearrangements with V and J assigned. Such tables are incomplete; in checked studies, under half of the missing clones stem from an unresolved V gene, and the remainder is unexplained. Clone size and the V and J calls come from that table; the DNA yielded D and trimming. Across this sample there are hundreds of thousands of clones, with approximately 90% seen only once. The ten largest clones represent approximately 4.5% of the sample.

General findings and caveats noted by the study authors: Compared with placebo recipients, Ad26.COV2.S recipients showed higher spike-specific TCR breadth (P = 0.0014). After vaccination, substantial breadth of spike-specific CD8+ and CD4+ T cell responses was reported. Comparing responses between vaccine doses or regimens was not something the study was powered to do. Vaccine and placebo recipients had similar non-spike TCR breadth, a finding consistent with the vaccine containing only spike. It was noted by the authors that total T cell responses may have been underestimated by the TCR breadth and depth analyses.

The source is a person between 18 and 65 years old who received the Ad26.COV2.S COVID-19 vaccine or a placebo. The chain employs TRBV6-5 and TRBJ1-4; the D gene is perhaps TRBD1, from 5 matching bases. Specimen: peripheral blood, collected in a trial of Ad26.COV2.S vaccine versus placebo. The nucleotide sequence is TGTGCCTCCCAGAAGGGGCCCAGTAATGAAAAACTGTTTTTT. It codes for CASQKGPSNEKLFF.